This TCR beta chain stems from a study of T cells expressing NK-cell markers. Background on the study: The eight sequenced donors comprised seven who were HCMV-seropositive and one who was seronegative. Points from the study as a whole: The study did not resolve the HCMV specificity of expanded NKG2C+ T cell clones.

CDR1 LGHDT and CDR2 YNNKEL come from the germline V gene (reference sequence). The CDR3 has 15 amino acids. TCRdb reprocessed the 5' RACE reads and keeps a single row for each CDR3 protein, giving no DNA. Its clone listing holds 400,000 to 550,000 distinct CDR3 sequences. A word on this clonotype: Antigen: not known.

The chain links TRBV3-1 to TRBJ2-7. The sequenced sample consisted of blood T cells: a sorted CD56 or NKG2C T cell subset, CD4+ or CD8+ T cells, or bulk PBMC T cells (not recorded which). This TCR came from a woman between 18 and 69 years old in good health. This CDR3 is CASSQPGQLRYEQYF.